This T cell receptor (beta chain) appears in the sequencing data of a study of OX40 agonist ivuxolimab in advanced cancers. Measured with immunoSEQ multiplex PCR; TCRdb has only the in-frame clones, and not every one. The table lists more than 45,000 clones, roughly three quarters of them singletons. Looked up from germline, CDR1 is WNHNN and CDR2 is SYGVQD (reference sequence). The ends were cut back, 5 bases at V and 5 bases at J, with 14 bases in the middle. CDR3 length: 14 amino acids. This chain uses TRBV10-1 with TRBJ2-3; possibly TRBD1 for D (6 bases). The sequences come from CD4+ or CD8+ T cells sorted from blood, collected in a trial of the OX40 agonist ivuxolimab. This clonotype was sampled from an adult with an advanced solid tumor such as melanoma, head and neck, liver or kidney cancer. The CDR3 reads CASSRDTRGDTQYF. The CDR3 DNA reads as TGCGCCAGCAGTCGGGACACCCGGGGAGATACGCAGTATTTT.